Listed here is a single T cell receptor (beta chain). The target antigen is unknown. As the method for making TCR beta libraries, quantitative 5'-RACE with molecular barcodes was used. TCRdb passed the 5' RACE reads through MiXCR, listing each CDR3 protein once. The sample consists of more than 600,000 distinct CDR3 sequences, about 20% of them appearing once. There are 14 residues in the CDR3. Germline-derived CDR1 and CDR2 are SGHAT and FQDESV (reference sequence). V lost 5 bases to trimming and J lost 6 bases, with 17 bases between them. This sample was included in a study of CD8 T cells in ankylosing spondylitis. Study results and caveats: A TCR beta motif of roughly 8 highly homologous variants seemed to mark ankylosing spondylitis blood.

This TCR was recovered from a male donor with ankylosing spondylitis. This chain joins TRBV11-1 and TRBJ2-7; weak D call: TRBD2 (5 bases). What was sequenced was blood, either unsorted or a sorted T cell fraction (not recorded which). Here the CDR3 reads CASSPDTGGTEQYF. The CDR3 DNA sequence: TGTGCCAGCAGCCCTGACACCGGAGGTACCGAGCAGTACTTC.